This T cell receptor (beta chain) was profiled in a study of shared clonotypes between healthy human individuals. Study-level background: Researchers assigned three CD4 naive, three CD4 memory, two CD8 naive and one CD8 memory plate to each donor.

Genomic DNA of every subset was divided equally among multiple immunoSEQ plates. Using immunoSEQ multiplex PCR, the repertoire was profiled, and TCRdb retains in-frame clones only, with some absent. The table shows around 2.1 million clones, with around 95% occurring only once. Worth noting for this clone: Its antigen remains unknown.

Study observations and caveats: Some naive CD4 clonotypes, around 4.7%, turned up in common across several donors.

The sequenced sample was naive CD4+ T cells sorted from blood. Stated subset: CD45RA+ positively selected. This clonotype was sampled from a young man in good health.

This chain's CDR3 is CSVGNAGIETQYF. CDR3 DNA: TGCAGCGTTGGTAATGCGGGAATAGAGACCCAGTACTTC. The gene calls are TRBV29-1 and TRBJ2-5, with a possible D match to TRBD2 (6 bases). The germline V gene encodes CDR1 SQVTM and CDR2 ANQGSEA. Trimming took 4 bases from V and 4 from J, leaving 13 bases between them. The CDR3 runs to 13 residues.